One T cell receptor beta chain is described in this entry. This same CDR3 is encoded by further DNA sequences in the sample. The data originate from a study of blood T cell repertoires in COVID-19. Produced via immunoSEQ multiplex PCR; TCRdb's table is partial and in-frame only. The sample lists about 240,000 clones, 75% to 90% occurring once. The CDR3 is 14 residues long. With 3 bases removed from V and 4 bases from J, the gap between germline ends came to 12 bases. Germline CDR1 and CDR2: SNHLY and FYNNEI. V usage is TRBV2 and J usage is TRBJ1-2; D gene ambiguous. The sequence was collected from a woman aged 40 to 50 with acute COVID-19. Sequencing input: PBMCs or T cells enriched from blood (not recorded which). CDR3 nucleotide sequence: TGTGCCAGCAGTGAGGCCAGACAAGGCTATGGCTACACCTTC. This gives the protein CASSEARQGYGYTF. Based on the CDR3 plus reference TRBV2 and TRBJ1-2, the full variable domain is EPEVTQTPSHQVTQMGQEVILRCVPISNHLYFYWYRQILGQKVEFLVSFYNNEISEKSEIFDDQFSVERPDGSNFTLKIRSTKLEDSAMYFCASSEARQGYGYTFGSGTRLTVV.